These T cell receptor beta chains were read from a single sample in a study of blood T cell repertoires in COVID-19. The assay was immunoSEQ multiplex PCR, and TCRdb's table has in-frame clones only and misses some. The sample lists fewer than 350,000 clones; 80% to 90% were seen once. The sequencing sample was made of peripheral blood. The origin of the receptors is a man aged 35-49 years with acute or convalescent COVID-19. CDR3s leave out the opening cysteine and the closing phenylalanine or tryptophan. A row's size may be missing; if present it is once, few, many or a size class.

.	TRBV5-6	TRBJ1-1	ASSRQLFEAF
.	TRBV3-1/TRBV3-2	TRBJ1-2	ASSPLGGFGYT
.	TRBV3-1/TRBV3-2	TRBJ1-5	ASDWRDPLSNQPQH
once	TRBV5-5	TRBJ1-3	ASYPTGGNTIY
.	TRBV7-8	TRBJ1-1	ASSFQGTEAF
.	TRBV3-1/TRBV3-2	TRBJ2-2	ASSQDFSAGELF
.	TRBV4-2	TRBJ1-1	ASSEGQGASEAF
.	TRBV10-3	TRBJ2-7	AISGSAVTYEQY
.	TRBV30	TRBJ2-3	AWSRNSGSDTQY
.	TRBV29-1	TRBJ2-2	SVYYLGVDTGELF
.	TRBV30	TRBJ1-5	AWSVPRGGNPNNQPQH
once	TRBV3-1/TRBV3-2	TRBJ2-7	ASSPPRPRGGDEQY
.	TRBV9	TRBJ2-1	ASSVANEQF
.	TRBV7-9	TRBJ1-1	ASSLMGATEAF
.	TRBV2	TRBJ1-6	ASNLGGNSPLH
.	TRBV3-1/TRBV3-2	TRBJ2-7	ASSLRGLGYEQY
.	TRBV18	TRBJ2-2	ASSANRADTRELF
.	TRBV29-1	TRBJ1-5	SVQGAVDQPQH
.	TRBV9	TRBJ2-6	ASSVRRISGANVLT
.	TRBV6-2/TRBV6-3	TRBJ2-7	ASSIPGQSYEQY
.	TRBV6-5	TRBJ2-7	ASSYGTGEGYEQY
.	TRBV7-9	TRBJ1-1	ASSLTRVDTEAF
.	TRBV30	TRBJ1-6	AWSVTTGSPLH
.	TRBV5-1	TRBJ2-5	ASSLAQAQETQY
.	TRBV29-1	TRBJ2-1	SVTTFTGDMTYNEQF
.	TRBV10-3	TRBJ2-3	AISDGRSRGVMDTQY
.	TRBV14	TRBJ1-1	ASSPAGMNTEAF
once	TRBV24-1	TRBJ1-6	ATSDCDWDRGIDNSPLH
.	TRBV7-3	TRBJ2-7	ASSLTSGTSEQY
.	TRBV19	TRBJ2-2	ATHRYTGELF
.	TRBV24-1	TRBJ2-3	ATGTGGTDTQY
.	TRBV10-3	TRBJ1-5	AISDPYSNQPQH
.	TRBV6-1	TRBJ2-4	ASSEGDKNIQY
.	TRBV19	TRBJ2-3	ASAGLSTDTQY
once	TRBV10-3	TRBJ1-5	AISEYETYSNQPQH
.	TRBV15	TRBJ1-5	ATSRDPYSGFLQPQH
.	TRBV6-1	TRBJ1-6	ASLPLYNSPLH